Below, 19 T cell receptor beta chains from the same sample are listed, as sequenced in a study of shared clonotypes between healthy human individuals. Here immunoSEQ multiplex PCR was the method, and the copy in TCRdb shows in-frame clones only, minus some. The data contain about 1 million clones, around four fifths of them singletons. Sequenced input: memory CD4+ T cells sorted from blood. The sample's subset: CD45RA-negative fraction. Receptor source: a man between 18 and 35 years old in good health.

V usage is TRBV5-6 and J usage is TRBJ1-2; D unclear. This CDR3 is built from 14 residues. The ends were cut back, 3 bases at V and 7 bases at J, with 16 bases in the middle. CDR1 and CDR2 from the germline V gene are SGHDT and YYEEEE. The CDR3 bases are TGTGCCAGCAGCTGGGGTAAGGGAAGAGGTGGCTACACCTTC. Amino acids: CASSWGKGRGGYTF.

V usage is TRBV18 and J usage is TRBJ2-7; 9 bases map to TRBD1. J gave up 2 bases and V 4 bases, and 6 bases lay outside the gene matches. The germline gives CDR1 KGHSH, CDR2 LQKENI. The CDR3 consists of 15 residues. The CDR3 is CASSRGGTGPYEQYF. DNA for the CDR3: TGTGCCAGCTCACGAGGCGGGACAGGGCCCTACGAGCAGTACTTC.

The CDR3 coding sequence is TGTGCCAGCAGTGGGTCCGGACAGGGATTCACTGAAGCTTTCTTT. It yields the protein CASSGSGQGFTEAFF. V is TRBV25-1 and J is TRBJ1-1; 8 bases line up with TRBD1. CDR1 and CDR2 from the germline V gene are MGHDK and SYGVNS. This CDR3 has 15 residues. V shed 4 bases and J 4 bases; nucleotides not matched to a gene: 8. The entire variable domain, with the rest obtained from reference TRBV25-1 and TRBJ1-1, is as follows: EADIYQTPRYLVIGTGKKITLECSQTMGHDKMYWYQQDPGMELHLIHYSYGVNSTEKGDLSSESTVSRIRTEHFPLTLESARPSHTSQYLCASSGSGQGFTEAFFGQGTRLTVV.

Written as DNA, the CDR3 is TGTGCCAGCTCACCACCGGGACAGGGTGGAAACATTCAGTACTTC. It is translated as CASSPPGQGGNIQYF. This rearrangement joins TRBV18 to TRBJ2-4; 9 bases align to TRBD1. This CDR3 region has 15 residues. Unmatched junction bases numbered 3, after V lost 0 bases and J lost 6 bases. From germline, CDR1 is KGHSH and CDR2 LQKENI.

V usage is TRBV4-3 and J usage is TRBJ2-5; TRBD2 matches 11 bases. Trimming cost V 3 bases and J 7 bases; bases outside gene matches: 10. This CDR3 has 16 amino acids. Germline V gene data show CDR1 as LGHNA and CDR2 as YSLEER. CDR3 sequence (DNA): TGCGCCAGCAGCCAGGGGGGGACTAGCGGTTCCGGGACCCAGTACTTC. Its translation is CASSQGGTSGSGTQYF.

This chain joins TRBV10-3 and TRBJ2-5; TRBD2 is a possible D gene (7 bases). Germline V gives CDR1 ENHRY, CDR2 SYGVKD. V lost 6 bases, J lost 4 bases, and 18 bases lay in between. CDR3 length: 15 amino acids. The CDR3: CAISGHGGGGETQYF. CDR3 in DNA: TGTGCCATCAGCGGCCATGGGGGGGGCGGAGAGACCCAGTACTTC.

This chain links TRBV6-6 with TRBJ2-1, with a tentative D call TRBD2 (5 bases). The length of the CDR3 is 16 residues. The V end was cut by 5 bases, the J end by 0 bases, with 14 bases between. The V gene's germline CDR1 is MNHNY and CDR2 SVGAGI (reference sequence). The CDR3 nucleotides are TGTGCCAGCAGTCTCCTGGACTTGAGCTCCTACAATGAGCAGTTCTTC. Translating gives CASSLLDLSSYNEQFF.

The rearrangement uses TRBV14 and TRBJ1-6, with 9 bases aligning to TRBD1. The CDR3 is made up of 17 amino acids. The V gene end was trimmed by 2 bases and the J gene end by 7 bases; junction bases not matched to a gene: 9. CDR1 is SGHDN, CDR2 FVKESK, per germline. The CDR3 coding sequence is TGTGCCAGCAGCCAATCCCTTACAGGGGGCTGGAATTCACCCCTCCACTTT. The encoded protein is CASSQSLTGGWNSPLHF.

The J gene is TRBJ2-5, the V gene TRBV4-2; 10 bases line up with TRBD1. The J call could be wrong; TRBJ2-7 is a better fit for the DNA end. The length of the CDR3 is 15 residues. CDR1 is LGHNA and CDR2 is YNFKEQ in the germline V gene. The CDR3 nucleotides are TGTGCCAGCAGCCCGAGTGGGACAGGGGCCTACGAGCAGTACTTC. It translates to CASSPSGTGAYEQYF.

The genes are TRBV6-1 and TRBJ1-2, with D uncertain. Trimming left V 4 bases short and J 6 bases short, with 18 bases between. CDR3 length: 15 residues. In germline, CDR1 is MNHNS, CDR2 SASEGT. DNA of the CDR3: TGTGCCAGCAGTGTAAAGACCCAAACCCCGGATGGCTACACCTTC. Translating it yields CASSVKTQTPDGYTF.

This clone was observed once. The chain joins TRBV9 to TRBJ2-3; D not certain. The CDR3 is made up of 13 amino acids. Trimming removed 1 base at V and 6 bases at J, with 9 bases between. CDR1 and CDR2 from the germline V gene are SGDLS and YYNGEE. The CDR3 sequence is CASSVQIGDTQYF. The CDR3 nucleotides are TGTGCCAGCAGCGTACAGATAGGTGATACGCAGTATTTT.

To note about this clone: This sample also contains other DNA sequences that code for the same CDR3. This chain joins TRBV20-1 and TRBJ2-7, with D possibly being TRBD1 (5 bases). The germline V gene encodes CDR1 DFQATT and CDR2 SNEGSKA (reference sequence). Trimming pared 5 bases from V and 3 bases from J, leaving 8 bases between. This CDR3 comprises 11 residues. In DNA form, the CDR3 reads TGCAGTGCTCTCCAGGGCTACGAGCAGTACTTC. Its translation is CSALQGYEQYF.

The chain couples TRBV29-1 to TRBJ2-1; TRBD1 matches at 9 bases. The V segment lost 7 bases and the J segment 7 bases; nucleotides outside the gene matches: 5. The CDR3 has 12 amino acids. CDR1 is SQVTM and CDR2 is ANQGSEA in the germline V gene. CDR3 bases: TGCAGCGGACAACAGGGGGCTAATGAGCAGTTCTTC. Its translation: CSGQQGANEQFF.

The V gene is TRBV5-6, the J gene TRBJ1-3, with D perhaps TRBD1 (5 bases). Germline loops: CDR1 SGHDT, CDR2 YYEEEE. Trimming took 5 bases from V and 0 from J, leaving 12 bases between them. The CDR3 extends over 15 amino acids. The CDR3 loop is CASSFDSYSGNTIYF. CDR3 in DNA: TGTGCCAGCAGTTTTGACAGCTACTCTGGAAACACCATATATTTT.

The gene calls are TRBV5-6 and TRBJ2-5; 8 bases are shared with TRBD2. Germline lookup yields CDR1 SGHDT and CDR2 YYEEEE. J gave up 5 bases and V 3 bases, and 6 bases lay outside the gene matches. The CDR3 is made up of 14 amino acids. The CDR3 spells CASSSGGARETQYF. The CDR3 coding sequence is TGTGCCAGCAGCTCCGGGGGGGCAAGGGAGACCCAGTACTTC.

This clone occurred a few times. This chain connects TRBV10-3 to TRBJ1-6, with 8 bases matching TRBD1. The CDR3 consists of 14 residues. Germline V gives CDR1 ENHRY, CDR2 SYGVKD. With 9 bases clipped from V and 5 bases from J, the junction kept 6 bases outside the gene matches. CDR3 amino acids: CAIQKGQDNSPLHF. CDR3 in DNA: TGTGCCATTCAAAAGGGACAGGATAATTCACCCCTCCACTTT.

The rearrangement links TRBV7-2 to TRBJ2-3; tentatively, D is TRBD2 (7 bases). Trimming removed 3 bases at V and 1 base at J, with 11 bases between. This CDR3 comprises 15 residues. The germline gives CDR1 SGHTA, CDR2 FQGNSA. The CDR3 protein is CASSLRGGRTDTQYF. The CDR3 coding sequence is TGTGCCAGCAGCTTGAGGGGGGGCCGCACAGATACGCAGTATTTT.

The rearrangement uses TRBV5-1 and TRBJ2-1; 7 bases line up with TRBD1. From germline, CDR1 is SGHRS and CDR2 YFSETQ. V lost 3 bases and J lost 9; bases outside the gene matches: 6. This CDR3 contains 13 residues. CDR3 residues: CASSSNYRGEQFF. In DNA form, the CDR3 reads TGCGCCAGCAGCTCGAACTACAGGGGTGAGCAGTTCTTC.

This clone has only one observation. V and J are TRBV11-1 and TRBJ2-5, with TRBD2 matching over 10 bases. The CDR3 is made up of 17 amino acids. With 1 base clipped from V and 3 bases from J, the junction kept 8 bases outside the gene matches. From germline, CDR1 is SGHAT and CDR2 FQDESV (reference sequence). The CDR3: CASSLEGASGGKETQYF. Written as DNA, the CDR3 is TGTGCCAGCAGCTTAGAAGGGGCTAGCGGGGGAAAAGAGACCCAGTACTTC.